The present T cell receptor (beta chain) was sequenced within a study of blood T cell repertoires in COVID-19. Study details: The United States, Italy and Spain provided the acute and convalescent COVID-19 samples. The cDNA or gDNA used as material had been derived from T cells, B-cell-depleted T cells, or PBMCs.

In germline, CDR1 is SGHRS, CDR2 YFSETQ. The V segment lost 0 bases and the J segment 0 bases; nucleotides outside the gene matches: 7. The CDR3 spans 18 residues. Original analysis: Reference gene primer amplification gave estimated nucleated cell counts. Clones were read by immunoSEQ multiplex PCR, and TCRdb kept only the in-frame ones, dropping some. That table gives V, J and clone size, and the DNA gave D and trimming. Of about 140,000 clones detected, 75% to 85% appear once; the ten largest clones hold about 4.3%. The sequence derives from a woman over 75 with acute or convalescent COVID-19. This sequence joins TRBV5-1 and TRBJ2-2, with TRBD2 matching over 8 bases. The source material was peripheral blood. Here the CDR3 reads CASSLDLRGATNTGELFF. The DNA for the CDR3 is TGCGCCAGCAGCTTGGATTTGCGGGGGGCTACGAACACCGGGGAGCTGTTTTTT. Variable domain in full (rest from reference TRBV5-1 and TRBJ2-2): KAGVTQTPRYLIKTRGQQVTLSCSPISGHRSVSWYQQTPGQGLQFLFEYFSETQRNKGNFPGRFSGRQFSNSRSEMNVSTLELGDSALYLCASSLDLRGATNTGELFFGEGSRLTVL.